This TCR beta chain came from a study of metastatic and nonmetastatic thyroid tumors. Across the whole study: Patients with malignant and benign thyroid disease provided blood and tumor or nodule tissue, whose repertoires were compared.

TCRdb reanalyzed the PCR reads with MiXCR. Of approximately 32,000 clones in the sample, 20% to 25% were seen once. No treatment of any kind had been given to any patient before thyroid surgery. Germline V gene lookup returns CDR1 SEHNR and CDR2 FQNEAQ (reference sequence). Trimming took off 5 bases at V and 2 bases at J, with 16 bases between the two ends. There are 15 residues in the CDR3. This clone was seen only a few times. The material sequenced was tumor tissue. The V and J genes are TRBV7-9 and TRBJ2-7; tentative D call: TRBD2 (6 bases). The clonotype originates from a male donor with papillary thyroid cancer or a benign thyroid nodule (not recorded which). Some clones in this sample may be carry-over from other donors' samples. CDR3 sequence reads: CASSLRAGSTYEQYF. As DNA, the CDR3 is TGTGCCAGCAGCCTCAGGGCGGGGTCCACCTACGAGCAGTACTTC. The full variable domain, with the rest looked up from reference TRBV7-9 and TRBJ2-7, is DTGVSQNPRHKITKRGQNVTFRCDPISEHNRLYWYRQTLGQGPEFLTYFQNEAQLEKSRLLSDRFSAERPKGSFSTLEIQRTEQGDSAMYLCASSLRAGSTYEQYFGPGTRLTVT.